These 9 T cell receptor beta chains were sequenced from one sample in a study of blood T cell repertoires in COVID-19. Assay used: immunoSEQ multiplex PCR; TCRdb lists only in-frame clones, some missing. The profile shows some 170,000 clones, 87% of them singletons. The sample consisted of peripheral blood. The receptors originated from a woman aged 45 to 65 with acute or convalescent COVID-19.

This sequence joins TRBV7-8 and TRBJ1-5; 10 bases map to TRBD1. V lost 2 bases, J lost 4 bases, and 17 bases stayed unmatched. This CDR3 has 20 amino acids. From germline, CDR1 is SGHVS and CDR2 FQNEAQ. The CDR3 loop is CASSLTWDRGNELGNQPQHF. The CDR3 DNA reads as TGTGCCAGCAGCTTAACCTGGGACAGGGGCAACGAATTGGGGAATCAGCCCCAGCATTTT.

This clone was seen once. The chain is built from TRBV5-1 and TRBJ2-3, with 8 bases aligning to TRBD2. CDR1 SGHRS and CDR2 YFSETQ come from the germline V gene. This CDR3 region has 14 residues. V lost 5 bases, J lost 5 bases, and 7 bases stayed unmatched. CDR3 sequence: CASSYSGAGDTQYF. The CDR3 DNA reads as TGCGCCAGCAGTTATAGCGGGGCCGGAGATACGCAGTATTTT.

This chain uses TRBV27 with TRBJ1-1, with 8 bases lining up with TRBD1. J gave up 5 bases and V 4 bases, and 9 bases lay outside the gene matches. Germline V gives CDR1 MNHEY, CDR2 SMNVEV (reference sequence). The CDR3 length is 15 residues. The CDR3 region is CASSSSGGEKTEAFF. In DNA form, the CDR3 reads TGTGCCAGCAGTTCCTCAGGGGGCGAAAAGACTGAAGCTTTCTTT.

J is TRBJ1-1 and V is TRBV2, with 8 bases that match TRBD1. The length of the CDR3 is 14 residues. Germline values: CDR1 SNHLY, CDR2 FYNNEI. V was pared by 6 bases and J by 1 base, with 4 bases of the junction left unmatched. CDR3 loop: CASRQGAQNTEAFF. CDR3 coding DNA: TGTGCCAGCAGGCAGGGGGCGCAGAACACTGAAGCTTTCTTT.

The CDR3 reads CASSQGQRPSSYNEQFF. The CDR3 DNA is TGCGCCAGCAGCCAAGGGCAGCGACCCAGTTCCTACAATGAGCAGTTCTTC. V and J are TRBV4-3 and TRBJ2-1; no clear D gene. Germline assignment: CDR1 LGHNA and CDR2 YSLEER. V shed 1 base and J shed 1 base, with 14 bases lying between them. CDR3 size: 17 residues.

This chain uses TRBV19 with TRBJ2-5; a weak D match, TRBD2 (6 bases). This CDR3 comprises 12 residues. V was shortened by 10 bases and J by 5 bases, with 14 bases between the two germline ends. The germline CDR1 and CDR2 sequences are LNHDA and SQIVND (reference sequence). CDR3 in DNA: TGTGCCACCCGGGACTTTCTGGAGACCCAGTACTTC. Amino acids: CATRDFLETQYF. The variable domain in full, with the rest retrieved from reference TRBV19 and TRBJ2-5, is DGGITQSPKYLFRKEGQNVTLSCEQNLNHDAMYWYRQDPGQGLRLIYYSQIVNDFQKGDIAEGYSVSREKKESFPLTVTSAQKNPTAFYLCATRDFLETQYFGPGTRLLVL.

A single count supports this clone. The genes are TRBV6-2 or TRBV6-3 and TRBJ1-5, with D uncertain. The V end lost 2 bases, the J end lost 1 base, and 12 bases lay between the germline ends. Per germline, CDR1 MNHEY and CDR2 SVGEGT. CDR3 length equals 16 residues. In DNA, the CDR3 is TGTGCCAGCAGTTACCAGAGGAGTGTAAGCAATCAGCCCCAGCATTTT. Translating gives CASSYQRSVSNQPQHF.

The CDR3 coding sequence is TGTGCCAGTAGAAGGGACAGGGGGCCCGCTTTCTTT. It yields the protein CASRRDRGPAFF. This chain connects TRBV19 to TRBJ1-1; 12 nucleotides match TRBD1. Trimming at V came to 6 bases and at J to 11 bases, leaving 4 bases not matched to a gene. The CDR3 totals 12 residues. The germline CDR1 and CDR2 sequences are LNHDA and SQIVND (reference sequence).

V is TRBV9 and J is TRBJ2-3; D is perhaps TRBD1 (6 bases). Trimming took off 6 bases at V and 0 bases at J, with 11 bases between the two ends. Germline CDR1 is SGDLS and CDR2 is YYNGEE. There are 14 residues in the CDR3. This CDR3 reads CASNTGLSTDTQYF. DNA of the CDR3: TGTGCCAGCAATACAGGGTTGAGCACAGATACGCAGTATTTT.